The clone carrying this T cell receptor beta chain was seen more than once but under ten times. The antigen is not known. This specimen belongs to a study of vaccination and CD4 T cells after COVID-19. Study context: Overlapping spike peptides served as the stimulus for the cells. These peptides came from SARS-CoV-2 and from the common cold coronaviruses HCoV-NL63, HCoV-OC43 and HCoV-229E.

This CDR3 has 15 amino acids. Trimming pared 6 bases from V and 2 bases from J, leaving 15 bases between. From germline, CDR1 is MNHEY and CDR2 SVGEGT. The Oncomine TCR Beta short-read assay generated sequence data from the DNA of cultured CD4+ T cells. TCRdb re-derived calls from the PCR reads in MiXCR, one entry per CDR3 protein. The data show 15,000 to 20,000 distinct CDR3 sequences, about 54% seen once. Whole-study findings and limits: Median numbers of SARS-CoV-2-reactive clonotypes increased from 21 to 38 (not a significant change).

As to treatment: roughly 10-day PBMC culture with coronavirus spike peptide pools or control peptides (ViraFEST assay). PCR positivity dates ran from March to December 2020, preceding US Alpha, Beta and Delta variants. After being plated at under 2.5 million per well, PBMCs were cultured with about 9.1 IU/ml IL-2 and about 10 ug/ml peptide pools. V usage is TRBV6-2 or TRBV6-3 and J usage is TRBJ2-3; D is ambiguous. The sequence was obtained from a human donor who had recovered from COVID-19. The specimen was CD4+ T cells from blood, cultured in vitro. The CDR3, as DNA: TGTGCCAGCAGCTCCCTTCTTGCGGTCACAGATACGCAGTATTTT. This gives the protein CASSSLLAVTDTQYF.